The clone carrying this T cell receptor (beta chain) showed up just once. Its antigen remains unknown. At baseline, cycle 4 day 1, and cycle 7 day 1, blood was sampled. These data are taken from a study of OX40 agonist ivuxolimab in advanced cancers. Study-level information: Partial responses occurred in three patients (one hepatocellular carcinoma, two cutaneous melanoma). Overall study findings and caveats: At 0.1 to 3.0 mg/kg, CD4+ and CD8+ blood T cells expanded clonally by week 6.

CDR3 length: 14 residues. Germline trimming cut 6 bases from V and 4 bases from J; bases unmatched to any gene: 4. Germline V gene data show CDR1 as MNHEY and CDR2 as SVGAGI. This table comes from immunoSEQ multiplex PCR, and its TCRdb copy is limited to in-frame clones, with some not included. The sample yields about 110,000 clones, roughly 90% seen once. The clonotype originates from an adult with an advanced solid tumor such as melanoma, head and neck, liver or kidney cancer. Here the sequenced sample was CD4+ or CD8+ T cells sorted from blood, taken in a trial of the OX40 agonist ivuxolimab. The chain joins TRBV6-5 to TRBJ1-1, with TRBD1 identical over 11 bases. The CDR3 loop reads CASSLGQGVTEAFF. In DNA form, the CDR3 reads TGTGCCAGCAGCCTGGGACAGGGGGTCACTGAAGCTTTCTTT.